What follows describes a single TCR beta chain. The sample originates from a study of technical replicates of blood from several donors. Data came from immunoSEQ multiplex PCR; TCRdb stores just in-frame clones and leaves some out. The sample consists of some 83,000 clones, 85% to 95% of them appearing once. Trimming stripped 2 bases from V and 0 bases from J, with 14 bases between. The CDR3 has 16 amino acids. The germline gives CDR1 SGHTA, CDR2 FQGNSA. The clonotype comes from a human donor in good health. The chain joins TRBV7-2 to TRBJ2-7; D gene ambiguous. Sequenced material: T cells isolated from PBMCs. The CDR3 loop reads CASSLNAGANSYEQYF. The CDR3, as DNA: TGTGCCAGCAGCTTAAACGCAGGCGCTAACTCCTACGAGCAGTACTTC. Full variable domain (missing parts from reference TRBV7-2 and TRBJ2-7): GAGVSQSPSNKVTEKGKDVELRCDPISGHTALYWYRQSLGQGLEFLIYFQGNSAPDKSGLPSDRFSAERTGGSVSTLTIQRTQQEDSAVYLCASSLNAGANSYEQYFGPGTRLTVT.